The 5 T cell receptor beta chains below were found in one sample sequenced in a study of T cell responses to AZD1222 COVID-19 vaccine. TCRdb's table, derived via immunoSEQ multiplex PCR, lists solely in-frame clones and lacks some. The sample carries around 100,000 clones, more than 75% recorded once. This material consisted of peripheral blood, taken on day 0 of MenACWY control vaccination. All receptors derive from an adult in good health.

The chain couples TRBV29-1 to TRBJ2-4, with D uncertain. V lost 4 bases, J lost 5 bases, and 6 bases lay in between. Germline CDR1 and CDR2: SQVTM and ANQGSEA. The CDR3 contains 11 residues. In DNA, the CDR3 is TGCAGCGTTGGAGAGCAAAACATTCAGTACTTC. This gives the protein CSVGEQNIQYF.

The chain uses TRBV25-1 and TRBJ1-2; D may be TRBD1 (5 bases). V was shortened by 5 bases and J by 8 bases, with 21 bases between the two germline ends. Germline CDR1 reads MGHDK; CDR2 reads SYGVNS. CDR3 length equals 15 residues. CDR3 region: CASSRAGSGEQGYTF. CDR3 sequence (DNA): TGTGCCAGCAGTCGGGCAGGGTCGGGAGAGCAGGGCTACACCTTC.

The gene calls are TRBV15 and TRBJ1-2, with TRBD1 as a possible D gene (5 bases). V lost 0 bases and J 4 bases, leaving 15 bases between the germline ends. The CDR3 has 16 residues. Germline CDR1 is LNHNV and CDR2 is YYDKDF (reference sequence). Here the CDR3 reads CATSRDRGGQRYGYTF. Here the CDR3 DNA reads TGTGCCACCAGCAGAGATCGCGGGGGTCAACGCTATGGCTACACCTTC.

The chain joins TRBV27 to TRBJ1-1; no clear D gene. The ends were cut back, 5 bases at V and 1 base at J, with 11 bases in the middle. The CDR3 covers 14 residues. Germline lookup yields CDR1 MNHEY and CDR2 SMNVEV (reference sequence). The CDR3 DNA reads as TGTGCCAGCAGTACCCACGGAAGGAACACTGAAGCTTTCTTT. This sequence encodes CASSTHGRNTEAFF.

The V gene is TRBV18, the J gene TRBJ2-7; 12 bases match TRBD1. Germline assignment: CDR1 KGHSH and CDR2 LQKENI. This CDR3 is built from 16 residues. The V and J ends lost 1 base and 5 bases, in that order; junction bases with no gene match: 6. The CDR3 region is CASSPHPGTGGNEQYF. In nucleotides, the CDR3 is TGTGCCAGCTCACCACACCCCGGGACAGGGGGCAACGAGCAGTACTTC.